This TCR beta chain was identified during a study of shared clonotypes between healthy human individuals. Findings and limits, study-wide: It was anticipated that sequencing depth would influence how many clonotypes donors shared. A generally larger estimated richness was seen in naive subsets than in memory subsets.

Here immunoSEQ multiplex PCR was the method, and the copy in TCRdb shows in-frame clones only, minus some. The sample lists millions of clones; roughly 94% were seen once. The healthy adult donors were HIV-negative and reported no recent acute infections or vaccinations. It was into CD45RA+ naive and CD45RA-negative memory subsets that the CD4+ cells were split. Trimming cost V 1 base and J 5 bases, with 23 bases left between them. Germline V CDR1 and CDR2: SGHAT, FQNNGV. There are 19 residues in the CDR3. Note on this clone: Its antigen is unidentified.

The sequenced sample consisted of naive CD4+ T cells sorted from blood. Described subset: CD45RA+ positively selected. The clonotype comes from a man younger than 35 in good health. The J gene is TRBJ2-2, the V gene TRBV11-2, with D perhaps TRBD2 (5 bases). This CDR3 is CASSLGLFGRGDLTGELFF. In DNA, the CDR3 is TGTGCCAGCAGCTTAGGTTTGTTCGGTCGGGGAGACTTGACCGGGGAGCTGTTTTTT.